There are many counts of the clone carrying this T cell receptor beta chain. Its matching antigen is unknown. This entry comes from a study of regulatory T cells in long-lasting Graves disease. Whole-study results and caveats: Sampling was limited to peripheral blood rather than thyroid tissue. TRBV28, TRBJ1-2 and TRBJ2-5 emerged as the favored segments in persistent disease.

Stated time point: newly diagnosed GD, antithyroid drugs for less than 3 months. From PBMCs, RNA was extracted and then used to make the TCR library. Patients were enrolled at an endocrinology department in Xi'an, China. Relying on iRepertoire HTBI primers and Arm-PCR of CDR3 regions, the team built TCR beta libraries. TCRdb reanalysed the multiplex PCR reads using MiXCR and keeps one entry per CDR3 protein. This sample has around 460,000 distinct CDR3 sequences, with 14% found just once. The V gene lost 0 bases and the J gene lost 0 bases, with 12 bases spanning the gap. The CDR3 has 17 amino acids. The germline CDR1 and CDR2 sequences are MNHEY and SVGAGI. This sample was shared with a second study, whose subject was T cells in Graves' hyperthyroidism and ophthalmopathy. That work states: Clonotypes that were expanded in thyroid above 0.001 mostly appeared in blood too.

The V gene is TRBV6-5, the J gene TRBJ1-3; D call uncertain. The specimen comprised peripheral blood mononuclear cells (PBMCs), sampled at new diagnosis, from a patient treated with antithyroid drugs. This TCR derives from a woman in her forties or fifties with Graves disease. Here the CDR3 DNA reads TGTGCCAGCAGTTACTCGGCCGGGCCTGGCTCTGGAAACACCATATATTTT. Translated, it gives CASSYSAGPGSGNTIYF.